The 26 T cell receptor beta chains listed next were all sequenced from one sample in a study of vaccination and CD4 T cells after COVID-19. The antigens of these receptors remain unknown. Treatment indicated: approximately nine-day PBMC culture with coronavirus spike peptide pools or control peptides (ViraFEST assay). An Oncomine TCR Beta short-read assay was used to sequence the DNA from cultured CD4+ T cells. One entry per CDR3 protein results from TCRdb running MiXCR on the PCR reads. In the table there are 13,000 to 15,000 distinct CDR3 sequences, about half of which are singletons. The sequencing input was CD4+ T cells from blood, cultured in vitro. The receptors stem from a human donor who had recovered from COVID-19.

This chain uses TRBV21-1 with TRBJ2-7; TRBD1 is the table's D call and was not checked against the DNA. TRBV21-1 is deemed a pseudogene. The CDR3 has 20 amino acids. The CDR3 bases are TGTGCCAGCAGCAAACGAGGATGGGGACCGAGAGTCAGGAGCTCCTACGAGCAGTACTTC. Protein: CASSKRGWGPRVRSSYEQYF.

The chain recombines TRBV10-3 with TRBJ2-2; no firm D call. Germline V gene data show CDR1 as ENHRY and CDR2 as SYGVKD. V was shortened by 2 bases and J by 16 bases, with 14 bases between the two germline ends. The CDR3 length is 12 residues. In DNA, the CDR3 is TGTGCCATCAGTGAGAGACCCGACGTTAGGTTTTTT. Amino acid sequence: CAISERPDVRFF.

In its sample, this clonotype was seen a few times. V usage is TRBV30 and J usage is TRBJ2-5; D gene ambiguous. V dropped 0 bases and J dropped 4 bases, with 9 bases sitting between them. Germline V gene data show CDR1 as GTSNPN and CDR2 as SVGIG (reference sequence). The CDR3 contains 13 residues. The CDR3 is CAWSVSLVETQYF. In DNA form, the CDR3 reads TGTGCCTGGAGTGTATCCCTGGTAGAGACCCAGTACTTC. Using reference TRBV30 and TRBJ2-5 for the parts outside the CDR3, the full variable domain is SQTIHQWPATLVQPVGSPLSLECTVEGTSNPNLYWYRQAAGRGLQLLFYSVGIGQISSEVPQNLSASRPQDRQFILSSKKLLLSDSGFYLCAWSVSLVETQYFGPGTRLLVL.

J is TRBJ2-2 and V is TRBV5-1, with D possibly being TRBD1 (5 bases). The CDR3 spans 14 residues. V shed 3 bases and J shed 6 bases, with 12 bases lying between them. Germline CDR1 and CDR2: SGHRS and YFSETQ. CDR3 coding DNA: TGCGCCAGCAGCTCGTCAGGGTTGTCCGGGGAGCTGTTTTTT. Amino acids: CASSSSGLSGELFF.

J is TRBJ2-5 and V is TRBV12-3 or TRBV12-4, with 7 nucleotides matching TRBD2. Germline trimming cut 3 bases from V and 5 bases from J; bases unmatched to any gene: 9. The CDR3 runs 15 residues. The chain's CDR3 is CASSFTGGGGETQYF. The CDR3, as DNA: TGTGCCAGCAGTTTCACGGGAGGAGGCGGGGAGACCCAGTACTTC.

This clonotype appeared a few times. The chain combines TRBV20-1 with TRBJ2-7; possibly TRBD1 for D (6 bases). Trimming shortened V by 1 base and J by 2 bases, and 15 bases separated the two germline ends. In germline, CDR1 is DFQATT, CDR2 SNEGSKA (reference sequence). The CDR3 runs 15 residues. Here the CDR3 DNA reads TGCAGTGCTAGAGGCGGAAACAGGGAGCCCTACGAGCAGTACTTC. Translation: CSARGGNREPYEQYF.

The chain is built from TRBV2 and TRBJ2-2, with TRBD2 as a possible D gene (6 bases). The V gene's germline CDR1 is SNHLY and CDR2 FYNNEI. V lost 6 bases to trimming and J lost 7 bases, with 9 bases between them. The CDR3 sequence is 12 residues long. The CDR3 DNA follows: TGTGCCAGCAGGAGACTAGGCGGGGAGCTGTTTTTT. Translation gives CASRRLGGELFF. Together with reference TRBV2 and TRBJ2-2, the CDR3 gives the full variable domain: EPEVTQTPSHQVTQMGQEVILRCVPISNHLYFYWYRQILGQKVEFLVSFYNNEISEKSEIFDDQFSVERPDGSNFTLKIRSTKLEDSAMYFCASRRLGGELFFGEGSRLTVL.

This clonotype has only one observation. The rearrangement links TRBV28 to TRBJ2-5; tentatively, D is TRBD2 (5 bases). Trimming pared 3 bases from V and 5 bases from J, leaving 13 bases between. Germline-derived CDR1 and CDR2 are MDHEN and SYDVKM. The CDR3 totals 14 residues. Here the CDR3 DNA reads TGTGCCAGCAGTTTCACGTCTCCGGGGGAGACCCAGTACTTC. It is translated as CASSFTSPGETQYF.

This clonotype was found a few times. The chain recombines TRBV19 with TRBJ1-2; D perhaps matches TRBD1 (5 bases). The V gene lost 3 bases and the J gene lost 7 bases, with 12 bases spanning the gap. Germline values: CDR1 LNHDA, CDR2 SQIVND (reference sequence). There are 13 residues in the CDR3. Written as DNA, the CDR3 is TGTGCCAGTAGTATCGAGGGACGGCGTGGCTACACCTTC. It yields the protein CASSIEGRRGYTF.

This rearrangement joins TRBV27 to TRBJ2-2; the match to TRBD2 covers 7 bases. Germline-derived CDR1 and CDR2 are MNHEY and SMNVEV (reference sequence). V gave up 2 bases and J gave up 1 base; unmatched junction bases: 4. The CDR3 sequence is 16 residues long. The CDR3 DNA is TGTGCCAGCAGTTTAGGTCTAGCGGTGAACACCGGGGAGCTGTTTTTT. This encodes CASSLGLAVNTGELFF.

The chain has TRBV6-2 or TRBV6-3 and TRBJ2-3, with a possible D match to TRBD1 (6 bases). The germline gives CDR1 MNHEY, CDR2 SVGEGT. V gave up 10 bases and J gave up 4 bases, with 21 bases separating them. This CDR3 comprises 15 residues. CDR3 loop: CATEHQGPGADTQYF. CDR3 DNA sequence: TGTGCCACCGAGCACCAGGGTCCAGGGGCAGATACGCAGTATTTT.

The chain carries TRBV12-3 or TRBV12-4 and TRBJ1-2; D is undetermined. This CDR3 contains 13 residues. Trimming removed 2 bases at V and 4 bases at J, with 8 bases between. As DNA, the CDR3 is TGTGCCAGCAGTTTAAAGGGCACCTATGGCTACACCTTC. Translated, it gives CASSLKGTYGYTF.

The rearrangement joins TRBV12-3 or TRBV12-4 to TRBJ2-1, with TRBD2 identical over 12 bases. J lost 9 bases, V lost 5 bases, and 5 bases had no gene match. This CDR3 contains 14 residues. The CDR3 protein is CASSRTSGVGEQFF. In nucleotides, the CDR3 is TGTGCCAGCAGTAGGACTAGCGGGGTGGGTGAGCAGTTCTTC.

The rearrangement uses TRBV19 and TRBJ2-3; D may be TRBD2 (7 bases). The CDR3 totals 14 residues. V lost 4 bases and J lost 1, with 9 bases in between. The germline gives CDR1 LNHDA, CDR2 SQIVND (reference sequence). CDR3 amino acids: CASSRGGGTDTQYF. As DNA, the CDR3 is TGTGCCAGTAGTAGGGGGGGCGGCACAGATACGCAGTATTTT.

The DNA for the CDR3 is TGTGCCAGCAGCTTGGGGCCTAACTATGGCTACACCTTC. Protein product: CASSLGPNYGYTF. V is TRBV11-2 and J is TRBJ1-2, with a possible D match to TRBD1 (5 bases). V dropped 3 bases and J dropped 0 bases, with 5 bases sitting between them. The CDR3 consists of 13 residues. Germline V gives CDR1 SGHAT, CDR2 FQNNGV.

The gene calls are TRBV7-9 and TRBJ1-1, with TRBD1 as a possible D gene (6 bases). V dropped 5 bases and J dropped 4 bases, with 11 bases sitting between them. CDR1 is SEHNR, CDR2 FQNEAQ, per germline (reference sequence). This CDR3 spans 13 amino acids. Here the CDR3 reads CASSPTGFTEAFF. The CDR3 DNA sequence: TGTGCCAGCAGCCCTACAGGGTTCACTGAAGCTTTCTTT.

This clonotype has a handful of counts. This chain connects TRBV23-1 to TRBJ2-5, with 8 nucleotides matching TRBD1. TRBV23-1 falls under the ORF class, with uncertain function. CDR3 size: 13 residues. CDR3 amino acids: CVKGQVVRETQYF. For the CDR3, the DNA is TGCGTCAAGGGACAGGTGGTTCGGGAGACCCAGTACTTC.

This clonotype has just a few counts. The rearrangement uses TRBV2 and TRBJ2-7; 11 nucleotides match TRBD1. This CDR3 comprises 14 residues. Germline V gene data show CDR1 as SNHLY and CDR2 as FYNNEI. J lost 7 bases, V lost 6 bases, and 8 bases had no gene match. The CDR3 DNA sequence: TGTGCCAGCAGCCCGGACAGGGGGCGCCGAGAGCAGTACTTC. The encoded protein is CASSPDRGRREQYF.

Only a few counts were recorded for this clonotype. The CDR3 region has the DNA TGTGCCAGCAGCTTAGGGGGACAGGGTCGGATTCAGTACTTC. This gives the protein CASSLGGQGRIQYF. The chain links TRBV7-9 to TRBJ2-4; 9 bases match TRBD1. Trimming removed 1 base from V and 10 bases from J; junction bases left unmatched: 5. CDR3 length: 14 residues. Germline assignment: CDR1 SEHNR and CDR2 FQNEAQ (reference sequence).

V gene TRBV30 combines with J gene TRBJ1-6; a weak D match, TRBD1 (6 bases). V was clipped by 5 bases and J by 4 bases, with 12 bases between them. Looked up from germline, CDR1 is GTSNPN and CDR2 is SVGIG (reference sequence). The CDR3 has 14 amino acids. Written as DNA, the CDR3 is TGTGCCTGGTTAGACAGGACTTATAATTCACCCCTCCACTTT. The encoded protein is CAWLDRTYNSPLHF. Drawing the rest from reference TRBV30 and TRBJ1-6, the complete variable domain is SQTIHQWPATLVQPVGSPLSLECTVEGTSNPNLYWYRQAAGRGLQLLFYSVGIGQISSEVPQNLSASRPQDRQFILSSKKLLLSDSGFYLCAWLDRTYNSPLHFGNGTRLTVT.

The DNA of the CDR3 is TGTGCCAGCAGCAATGGACAGGGTGGCACTGAAGCTTTCTTT. This translates into CASSNGQGGTEAFF. The V and J genes are TRBV5-6 and TRBJ1-1; the match to TRBD1 covers 8 bases. The CDR3 totals 14 residues. Germline CDR1 reads SGHDT; CDR2 reads YYEEEE. Trimming cost V 4 bases and J 4 bases; bases outside gene matches: 6.

CDR3 loop: CASSEALIGGANTGELFF. In DNA form, the CDR3 reads TGTGCCAGCAGTGAAGCGCTTATAGGGGGCGCGAACACCGGGGAGCTGTTTTTT. This chain uses TRBV6-1 with TRBJ2-2; 7 positions match TRBD1. Trimming removed 0 bases from V and 0 bases from J; junction bases left unmatched: 7. The CDR3 is 18 residues long. CDR1 is MNHNS, CDR2 SASEGT, per germline.

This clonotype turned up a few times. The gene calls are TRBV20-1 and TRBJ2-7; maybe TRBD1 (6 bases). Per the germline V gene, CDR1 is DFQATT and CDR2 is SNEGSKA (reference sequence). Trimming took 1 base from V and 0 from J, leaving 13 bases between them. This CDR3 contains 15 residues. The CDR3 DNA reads TGCAGTGCTAGAGTCTGCGCAGGGGACTCCTACGAGCAGTACTTC. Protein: CSARVCAGDSYEQYF.

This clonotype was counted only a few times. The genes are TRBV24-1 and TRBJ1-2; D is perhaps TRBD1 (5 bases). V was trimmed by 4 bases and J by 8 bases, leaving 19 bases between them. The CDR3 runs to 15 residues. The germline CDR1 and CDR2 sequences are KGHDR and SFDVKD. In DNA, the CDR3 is TGTGCCACCAGTGACTCCCGGACACCGAGTCTAGGCTACACCTTC. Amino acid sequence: CATSDSRTPSLGYTF.

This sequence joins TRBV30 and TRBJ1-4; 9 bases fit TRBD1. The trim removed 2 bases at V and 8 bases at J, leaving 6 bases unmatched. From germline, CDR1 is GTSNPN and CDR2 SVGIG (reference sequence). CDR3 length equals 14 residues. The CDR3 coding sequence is TGTGCCTGGAGTAGGACAGGGGTGAAGGAAAAACTGTTTTTT. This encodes CAWSRTGVKEKLFF.

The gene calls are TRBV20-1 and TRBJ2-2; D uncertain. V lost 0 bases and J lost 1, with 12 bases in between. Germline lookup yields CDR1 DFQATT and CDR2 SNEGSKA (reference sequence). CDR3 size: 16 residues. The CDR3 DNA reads TGCAGTGCTAGAGATCCCGGAACGCGGAACACCGGGGAGCTGTTTTTT. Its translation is CSARDPGTRNTGELFF.